This T cell receptor beta chain was observed in a study of blood T cell repertoires in COVID-19. J lost 8 bases, V lost 2 bases, and 4 bases had no gene match. The CDR3 covers 14 residues. CDR1 is KGHSH and CDR2 is LQKENI in the germline V gene. One Seattle source followed patients from active infection through their disease course. Data came from immunoSEQ multiplex PCR; TCRdb stores just in-frame clones and leaves some out. The sample holds approximately 530,000 clones, 85% to 90% seen once. This receptor was identified in a woman aged 45-59 years with COVID-19, enrolled during active disease. The rearrangement joins TRBV18 to TRBJ2-2; 8 positions agree with TRBD1. The sample consisted of peripheral blood. CDR3 residues: CASSPVGQGGELFF. The CDR3 DNA follows: TGTGCCAGCTCACCAGTCGGACAGGGAGGGGAGCTGTTTTTT.